The source of this T cell receptor (beta chain) is a study of lymphopenia after photon versus proton radiotherapy. Study conclusions and caveats: A bigger post-nadir fall in TCR diversity correlated inversely with survival time in deceased patients. Better survival with proton therapy was suggested as possible, not demonstrated.

The table came from immunoSEQ multiplex PCR; TCRdb's copy has only in-frame clones and leaves some out. The profile shows over 5,500 clones, roughly nine tenths of them singletons. As concerns this clone: The antigen remains unidentified.

Per germline, CDR1 MDHEN and CDR2 SYDVKM. This CDR3 spans 13 amino acids. The V segment lost 5 bases and the J segment 6 bases; nucleotides outside the gene matches: 7. Sample: peripheral blood, taken from a patient treated with photon-based radiotherapy. The V and J genes are TRBV28 and TRBJ2-7, with 7 bases identical to TRBD1. This TCR was recovered from a man aged 60-69 years with cholangiocarcinoma. The CDR3 bases are TGTGCCAGCAGTAACACAGGGGTAGGCGAGCAGTACTTC. Amino acids: CASSNTGVGEQYF.